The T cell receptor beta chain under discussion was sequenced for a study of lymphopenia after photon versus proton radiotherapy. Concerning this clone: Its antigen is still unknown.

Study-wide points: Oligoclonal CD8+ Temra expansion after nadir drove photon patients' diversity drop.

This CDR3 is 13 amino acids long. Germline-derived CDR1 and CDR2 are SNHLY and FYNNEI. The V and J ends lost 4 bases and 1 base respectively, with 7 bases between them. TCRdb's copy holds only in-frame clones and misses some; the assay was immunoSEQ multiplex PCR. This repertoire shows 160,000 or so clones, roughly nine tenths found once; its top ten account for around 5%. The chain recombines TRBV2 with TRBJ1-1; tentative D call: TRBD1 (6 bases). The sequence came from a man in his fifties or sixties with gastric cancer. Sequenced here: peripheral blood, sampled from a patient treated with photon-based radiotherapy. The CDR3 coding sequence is TGTGCCAGCAGTGGCAGGGGGAACACTGAAGCTTTCTTT. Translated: CASSGRGNTEAFF.